This T cell receptor beta chain was captured in a study of Ad26.COV2.S vaccination and SARS-CoV-2 variants. Study-wide results and caveats: Placebo recipients trailed vaccine recipients in spike-specific TCR breadth.

Germline CDR1 reads SGHRS; CDR2 reads YFSETQ. The CDR3 has 16 amino acids. Trimming at V came to 0 bases and at J to 2 bases, leaving 4 bases not matched to a gene. A note on this clone: Its antigen is as yet unknown.

Only in-frame clones appear in the TCRdb table, and some are missing; sequencing was by immunoSEQ multiplex PCR. The table records under 400,000 clones, about nine tenths of them present only once. Described treatment: 19 received Ad26.COV2.S at low or high dose, single or two shots; five or six received placebo; per-sample allocation not given. Vaccine and placebo recipients were sampled on day 63 after the first injection. An 18-55-year-old adult in Boston served as donor. The sample in question was peripheral blood, obtained in a trial of Ad26.COV2.S vaccine versus placebo. This sequence was found in a person aged 18-65 years who received the Ad26.COV2.S COVID-19 vaccine or a placebo. The rearrangement joins TRBV5-1 to TRBJ2-1; TRBD2 matches 8 bases. Written as DNA, the CDR3 is TGCGCCAGCAGCTTGGCCCGGGAGGGCCCCTACAATGAGCAGTTCTTC. Encoded protein: CASSLAREGPYNEQFF. Together with reference TRBV5-1 and TRBJ2-1, the CDR3 gives the full variable domain: KAGVTQTPRYLIKTRGQQVTLSCSPISGHRSVSWYQQTPGQGLQFLFEYFSETQRNKGNFPGRFSGRQFSNSRSEMNVSTLELGDSALYLCASSLAREGPYNEQFFGPGTRLTVL.